The subject of this entry is one T cell receptor (beta chain). This receptor's antigen is unknown. Base qualities are missing; no much larger clone stands one base away. This sample stems from a study of CD8+ T cells in alopecia areata (dated by TCRdb to between 2017 and 2018). Regarding the study in general: High-throughput TCRbeta sequencing was used to examine T cell clonal expansion in alopecia areata in both the C3H/HeJ mouse model and human patients. In humans, TCRbeta sequencing was performed on scalp tissue and on sorted CD4+ and CD8+ peripheral blood T cells from healthy controls and from patients with patchy or totalis/universalis alopecia areata. Scalp clonality was compared among normal scalp (n=4), patchy alopecia areata scalp (n=8), and alopecia totalis/universalis scalp (n=8). RNA was obtained with the PAXgene miRNA kit for fixed scalp, the miRNeasy kit for PBMCs, and the RNeasy kit for mouse skin. TCRbeta CDR3 regions were amplified by immunoSEQ multiplex PCR with 35 Vbeta forward and 13 Jbeta reverse primers.

The library was prepared using the immunoSEQ multiplex PCR assay. RNA was extracted from all samples and reverse transcribed into cDNA, which served as template for TCR sequencing. First-strand cDNA was synthesized using SuperScript III with a 2:1 mix of oligo-dT and random hexamers. A synthetic immune receptor repertoire was used to assess amplification bias, and residual bias was removed computationally. In the paper's pipeline: After raw reads were preprocessed to remove errors, the CDR3 was defined following IMGT conventions as running from the conserved cysteine to phenylalanine. Clonality was computed as 1 minus the Shannon entropy, with the entropy normalized by log2 of the number of productive unique TCRs. Scalp TCRbeta sequences were cross-referenced with sorted blood CD4 and CD8 repertoires so that the CD4 or CD8 identity of scalp clones could be inferred. TCRdb's version of the immuneACCESS table is confined to in-frame rearrangements and falls short of the full clone set. An unresolved V gene accounts for under half of the shortfall where checked; the remainder is of unknown origin. V and J calls and clone size are as listed in that table; D and trimming were resolved from the DNA. In this sample the table shows about 140,000 clones, roughly 60% of which occur a single time. The leading ten clones occupy 30% to 45% of the sample.

In the germline V gene (reference sequence), CDR1 corresponds to GTSNPN and CDR2 to SVGIG. The CDR3 numbers 11 residues from cysteine through phenylalanine. Left in the record is the CDR3 DNA by itself, 33 bases read in frame from the first base. PBMCs were separated by density centrifugation and stained for CD3, CD4 and CD8, after which CD4+ and CD8+ T cells were sorted on a FACSAria. Scalp biopsies and blood samples were provided by unaffected controls. What the authors observed across the whole study: Unlike mouse skin, where gammadelta T cells dominate, normal human skin contains resident alphabeta T cells that get sequenced too, which complicates analysis of the scalp TCR repertoire. Compared with normal scalp, lesional scalp had higher clonality and more expanded CD8+ clones, particularly in alopecia totalis/universalis, a pattern that suggests antigenic drive. TCR sequences shared between patients were less clear than in mice, possibly partly because of HLA diversity in the patient population.

The clonotype comes from a human donor in good health. This receptor chain uses TRBV30 and TRBJ2-7; the D segment cannot be called with confidence. The sample taken for sequencing was CD8+ T cells sorted from blood. The nucleotides are TGTGCTGAACCCCACCCCTACGAGCAGTACTTC. This yields the protein CAEPHPYEQYF.